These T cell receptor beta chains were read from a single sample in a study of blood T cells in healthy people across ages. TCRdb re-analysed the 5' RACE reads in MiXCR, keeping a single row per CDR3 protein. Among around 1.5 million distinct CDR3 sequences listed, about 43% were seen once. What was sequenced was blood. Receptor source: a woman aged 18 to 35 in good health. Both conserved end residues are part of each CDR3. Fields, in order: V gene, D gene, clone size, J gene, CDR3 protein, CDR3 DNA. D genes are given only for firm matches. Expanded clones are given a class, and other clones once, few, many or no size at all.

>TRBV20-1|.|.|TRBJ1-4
CSARDPQGPNEKLFF
TGCAGTGCTAGAGATCCACAGGGACCTAATGAAAAACTGTTTTTT
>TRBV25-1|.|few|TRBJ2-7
CASSEFYGEYEQYF
TGTGCCAGCAGTGAATTTTATGGAGAGTACGAGCAGTACTTC
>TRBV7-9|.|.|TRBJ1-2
CASTPTGGRGFYPSGYGYTF
TGTGCCAGCACCCCGACGGGGGGGCGCGGATTTTACCCCTCCGGCTATGGCTACACCTTC
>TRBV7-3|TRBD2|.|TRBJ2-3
CASSLTPTKRGDRSTQYF
TGTGCCAGCAGCTTAACTCCTACTAAGCGGGGGGACCGTTCCACGCAGTATTTT
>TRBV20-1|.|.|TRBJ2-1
CSARTGFF
TGCAGTGCTAGAACAGGGTTCTTC
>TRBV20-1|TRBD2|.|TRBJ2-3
CSARLAGRDTDTQYF
TGCAGTGCTCGACTAGCGGGAAGGGACACAGATACGCAGTATTTT
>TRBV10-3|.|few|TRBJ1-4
CAISEGGVGTNEKLFF
TGTGCCATCAGTGAGGGGGGAGTAGGAACTAATGAAAAACTGTTTTTT
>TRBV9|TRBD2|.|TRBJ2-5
CASSTSGNQETQYF
TGTGCCAGCTCGACTAGCGGAAACCAAGAGACCCAGTACTTC
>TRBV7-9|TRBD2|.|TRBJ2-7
CASSLGSGGNYEQYF
TGTGCCAGCAGCTTAGGGAGCGGGGGCAACTACGAGCAGTACTTC
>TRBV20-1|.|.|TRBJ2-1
CSASRASGEQFF
TGCAGTGCTAGCCGAGCTAGTGGTGAGCAGTTCTTC
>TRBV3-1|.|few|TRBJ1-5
CASSQEFGSNQPQHF
TGTGCCAGCAGCCAAGAGTTCGGGAGCAATCAGCCCCAGCATTTT
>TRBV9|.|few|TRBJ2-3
CASSVVDGSGTDTQYF
TGTGCCAGCAGCGTAGTGGATGGGAGCGGCACAGATACGCAGTATTTT
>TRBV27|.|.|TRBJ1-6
CAGLPGSWNSPLHF
TGTGCCGGCCTTCCGGGTAGTTGGAATTCACCCCTCCACTTT
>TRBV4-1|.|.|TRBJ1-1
CASSQGGGGVTEAFF
TGCGCCAGCAGCCAAGGAGGAGGAGGTGTCACTGAAGCTTTCTTT
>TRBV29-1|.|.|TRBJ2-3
CSVDPAASTDTQYF
TGCAGCGTTGATCCCGCGGCTAGCACAGATACGCAGTATTTT
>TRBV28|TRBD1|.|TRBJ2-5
CASSLIRQGVGATQYF
TGTGCCAGCAGTTTAATACGGCAGGGGGTTGGGGCGACCCAGTACTTC
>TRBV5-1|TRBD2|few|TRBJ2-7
CASSLMGTSRSYEQYF
TGCGCCAGCAGCTTGATGGGGACTAGCAGGTCTTACGAGCAGTACTTC
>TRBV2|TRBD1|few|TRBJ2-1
CASSAGTGTYNEQFF
TGTGCCAGCAGTGCCGGGACAGGGACCTACAATGAGCAGTTCTTC
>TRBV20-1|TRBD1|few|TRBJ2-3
CSASGQASTDTQYF
TGCAGTGCTAGCGGACAGGCTAGCACAGATACGCAGTATTTT
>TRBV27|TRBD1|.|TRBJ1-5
CASTVVGGGQPQHF
TGTGCCAGCACCGTGGTAGGGGGCGGTCAGCCCCAGCATTTT
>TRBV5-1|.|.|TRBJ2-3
CASSLFQGVTDTQYF
TGCGCCAGCAGCTTGTTCCAAGGGGTCACAGATACGCAGTATTTT
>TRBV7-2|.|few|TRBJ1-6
CASSLEWGINSPLHF
TGTGCCAGCAGCTTAGAGTGGGGCATCAATTCACCCCTCCACTTT
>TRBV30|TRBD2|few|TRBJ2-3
CAWSPRGDLSTDTQYF
TGTGCCTGGAGTCCCCGGGGGGACCTCAGCACAGATACGCAGTATTTT
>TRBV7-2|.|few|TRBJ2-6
CASSLGSLSGANVLTF
TGTGCCAGCAGCTTAGGTTCGCTATCTGGGGCCAACGTCCTGACTTTC
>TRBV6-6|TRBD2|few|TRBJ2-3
CASSYSGSGGWTDTQYF
TGTGCCAGCAGTTACTCAGGTAGCGGGGGATGGACAGATACGCAGTATTTT
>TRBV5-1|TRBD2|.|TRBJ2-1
CASSRDRTSGNSYNEQFF
TGCGCCAGCAGCCGCGACCGGACTAGCGGGAATTCCTACAATGAGCAGTTCTTC
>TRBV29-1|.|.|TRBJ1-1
CMGGRPNTEAFF
TGCATGGGGGGCAGGCCTAACACTGAAGCTTTCTTT
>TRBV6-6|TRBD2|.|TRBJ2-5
CASKGTKSQETQYF
TGTGCCAGCAAAGGGACTAAATCACAAGAGACCCAGTACTTC
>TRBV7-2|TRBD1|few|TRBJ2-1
CASRGQDRYNEQFF
TGTGCCAGCAGAGGACAGGATCGCTACAATGAGCAGTTCTTC
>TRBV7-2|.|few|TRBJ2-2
CASSLLANTGELFF
TGTGCCAGCAGCCTACTGGCGAACACCGGGGAGCTGTTTTTT
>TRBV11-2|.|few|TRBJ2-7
CASRVGGSSKAYEQYF
TGTGCCAGCAGGGTAGGGGGGAGTTCGAAAGCTTACGAGCAGTACTTC
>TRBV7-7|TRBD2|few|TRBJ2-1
CASSPSGGAHNEQFF
TGTGCTAGCAGCCCTAGCGGGGGGGCCCACAATGAGCAGTTCTTC
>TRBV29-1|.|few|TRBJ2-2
CSGRNTGELFF
TGCAGCGGGAGAAACACCGGGGAGCTGTTTTTT
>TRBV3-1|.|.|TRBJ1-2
CASSQWTVDNHGYTF
TGTGCCAGCAGCCAATGGACAGTCGACAACCATGGCTACACCTTC
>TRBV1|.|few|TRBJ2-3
CTSRQLTPGQTVSGSTDTQYF
TGCACCAGCAGACAACTAACCCCGGGACAGACGGTATCGGGGAGCACAGATACGCAGTATTTT
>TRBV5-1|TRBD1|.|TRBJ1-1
CASSPPDRGGTEAFF
TGCGCCAGCAGCCCTCCGGACAGGGGGGGCACTGAAGCTTTCTTT
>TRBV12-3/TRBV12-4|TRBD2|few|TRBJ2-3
CASRTTSGSTDTQYF
TGTGCCAGCAGAACCACTAGCGGGTCCACAGATACGCAGTATTTT
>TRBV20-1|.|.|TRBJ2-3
CSARDPPPSTDTQYF
TGCAGTGCTAGAGATCCTCCTCCTAGCACAGATACGCAGTATTTT
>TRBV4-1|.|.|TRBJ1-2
CASSQVGGSDGYTF
TGCGCCAGCAGCCAAGTTGGAGGCTCGGATGGCTACACCTTC
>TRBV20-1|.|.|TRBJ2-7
CSARGDGQSYEQYF
TGCAGTGCTAGAGGGGACGGACAATCCTACGAGCAGTACTTC
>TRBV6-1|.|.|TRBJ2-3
CASSYYGPSTDTQYF
TGTGCCAGCAGTTATTACGGACCTAGCACAGATACGCAGTATTTT
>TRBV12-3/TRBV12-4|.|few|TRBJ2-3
CASSLSIRPTQYF
TGTGCCAGCAGTTTAAGCATACGGCCTACGCAGTATTTT
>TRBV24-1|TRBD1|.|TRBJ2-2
CATSPRTGETGELFF
TGTGCCACCAGTCCCAGGACAGGGGAAACCGGGGAGCTGTTTTTT
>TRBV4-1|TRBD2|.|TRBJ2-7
CASSQERWGISGLSYNEQYF
TGCGCCAGCAGCCAAGAACGGTGGGGAATTAGCGGGCTATCCTACAATGAGCAGTACTTC
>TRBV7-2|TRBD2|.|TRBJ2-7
CASSLSSGGASYEQYF
TGTGCCAGCAGCTTGTCTAGCGGGGGAGCTTCCTACGAGCAGTACTTC
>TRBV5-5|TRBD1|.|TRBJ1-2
CASSVGTGPLRYGYTF
TGTGCCAGCAGCGTAGGGACAGGTCCGCTCCGATATGGCTACACCTTC
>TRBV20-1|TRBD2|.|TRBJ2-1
CGAPQTGLAVQEQFF
TGCGGTGCACCACAAACGGGACTAGCGGTTCAGGAGCAGTTCTTC
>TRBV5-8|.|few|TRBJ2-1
CASRPAGDEQFF
TGTGCCAGCAGGCCAGCTGGGGATGAGCAGTTCTTC
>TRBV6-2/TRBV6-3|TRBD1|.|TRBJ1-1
CASSGDSQNTEAFF
TGTGCCAGCAGTGGGGACAGTCAGAACACTGAAGCTTTCTTT
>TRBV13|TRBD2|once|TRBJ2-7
CASSNLAGGPSYNEQYF
TGTGCCAGCAGCAATCTAGCGGGAGGCCCCTCCTACAATGAGCAGTACTTC
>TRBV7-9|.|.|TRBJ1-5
CASSSPGGGNSNQPQHF
TGTGCCAGCAGCTCACCCGGGGGAGGCAATAGCAATCAGCCCCAGCATTTT
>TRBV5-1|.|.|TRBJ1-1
CASSPFYSNTEAFF
TGCGCCAGCAGCCCTTTTTACAGTAACACTGAAGCTTTCTTT
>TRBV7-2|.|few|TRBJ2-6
CASSLSGTLLSSGANVLTF
TGTGCCAGCAGCTTATCCGGGACACTTCTTTCCTCTGGGGCCAACGTCCTGACTTTC
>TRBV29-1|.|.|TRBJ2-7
CSVEEWQSSYNEQYF
TGCAGCGTTGAAGAATGGCAGAGCTCCTACAATGAGCAGTACTTC
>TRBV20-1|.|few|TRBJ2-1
CSARDKLARSSYNEQFF
TGCAGTGCTAGAGATAAGCTAGCCAGGAGTTCCTACAATGAGCAGTTCTTC
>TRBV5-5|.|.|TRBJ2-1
CASSLAQSRNEQFF
TGTGCCAGCAGCTTGGCCCAGTCGCGCAATGAGCAGTTCTTC
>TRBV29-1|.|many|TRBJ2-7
CSVEDFARDEQYF
TGCAGCGTTGAAGATTTCGCCAGGGACGAGCAGTACTTC
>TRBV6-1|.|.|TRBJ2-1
CASSGGQLDEQFF
TGTGCCAGCAGTGGAGGGCAGTTGGATGAGCAGTTCTTC
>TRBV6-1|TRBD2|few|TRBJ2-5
CASEVVSGRAVETQYF
TGTGCCAGCGAAGTGGTTAGCGGGAGGGCCGTCGAGACCCAGTACTTC